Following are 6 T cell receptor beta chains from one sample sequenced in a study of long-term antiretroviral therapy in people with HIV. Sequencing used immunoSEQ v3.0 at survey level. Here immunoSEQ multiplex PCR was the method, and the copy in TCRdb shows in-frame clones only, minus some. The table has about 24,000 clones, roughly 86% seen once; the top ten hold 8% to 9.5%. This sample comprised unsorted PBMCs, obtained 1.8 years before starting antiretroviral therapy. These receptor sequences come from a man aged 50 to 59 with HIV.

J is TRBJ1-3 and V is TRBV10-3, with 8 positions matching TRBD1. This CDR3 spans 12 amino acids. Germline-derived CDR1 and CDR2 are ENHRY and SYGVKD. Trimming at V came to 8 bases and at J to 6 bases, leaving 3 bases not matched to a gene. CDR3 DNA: TGTGCCATCGGACAGGGTGCAAACACCATATATTTT. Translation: CAIGQGANTIYF.

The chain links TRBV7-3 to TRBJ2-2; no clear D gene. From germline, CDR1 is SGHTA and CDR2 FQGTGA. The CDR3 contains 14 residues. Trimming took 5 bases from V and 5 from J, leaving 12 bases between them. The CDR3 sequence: CASSPQTFTGELFF. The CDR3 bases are TGTGCCAGCAGCCCCCAAACTTTTACCGGGGAGCTGTTTTTT.

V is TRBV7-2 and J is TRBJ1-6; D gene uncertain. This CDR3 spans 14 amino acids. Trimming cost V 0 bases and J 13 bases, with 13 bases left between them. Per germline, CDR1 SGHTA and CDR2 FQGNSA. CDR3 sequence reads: CASSLAGRSTPLHF. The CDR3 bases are TGTGCCAGCAGCTTAGCCGGGAGATCGACGCCCCTCCACTTT.

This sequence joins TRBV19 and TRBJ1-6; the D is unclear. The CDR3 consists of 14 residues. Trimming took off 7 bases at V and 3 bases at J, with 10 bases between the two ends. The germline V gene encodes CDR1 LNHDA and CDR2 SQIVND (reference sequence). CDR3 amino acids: CASMGQLYNSPLHF. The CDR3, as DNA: TGTGCCAGTATGGGTCAGCTCTATAATTCACCCCTCCACTTT.

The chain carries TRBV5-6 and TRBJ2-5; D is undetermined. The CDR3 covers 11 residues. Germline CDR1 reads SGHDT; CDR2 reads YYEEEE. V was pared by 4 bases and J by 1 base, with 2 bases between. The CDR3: CASSVQETQYF. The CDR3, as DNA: TGTGCCAGCAGCGTCCAAGAGACCCAGTACTTC.

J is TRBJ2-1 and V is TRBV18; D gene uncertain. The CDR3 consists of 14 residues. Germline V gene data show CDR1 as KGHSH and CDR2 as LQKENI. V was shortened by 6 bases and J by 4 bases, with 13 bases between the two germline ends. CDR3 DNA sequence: TGTGCCAGCTCGCCGACGAGGATATACAATGAGCAGTTCTTC. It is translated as CASSPTRIYNEQFF.